One and the same sample provided the 23 T cell receptor beta chains below, sequenced in a study of blood T cell repertoires in COVID-19. Only in-frame clones appear in the TCRdb table, and some are missing; sequencing was by immunoSEQ multiplex PCR. The sample holds 100,000 to 150,000 clones, 65% to 90% seen once. The sequenced sample was peripheral blood. All receptors derive from a human donor in a cohort sampled during active COVID-19.

This chain uses TRBV7-7 with TRBJ1-5, with D tentatively TRBD1 (6 bases). Germline V gene data show CDR1 as SSHAT and CDR2 as FNYEAQ (reference sequence). Between the trimmed V and J ends, which lost 4 bases and 5 bases, there was a span of 9 bases. The CDR3 covers 13 residues. The CDR3 loop reads CASSSGADQPQHF. CDR3 bases: TGTGCCAGCAGCTCAGGGGCCGATCAGCCCCAGCATTTT.

Only one count was recorded for this clone. The V and J genes are TRBV7-2 and TRBJ2-1; TRBD2 matches at 7 bases. The CDR3 covers 15 residues. The J segment lost 7 bases and the V segment lost 4 bases, leaving 10 bases of the junction unmatched. Germline V gene sequence: CDR1 SGHTA, CDR2 FQGNSA. CDR3 in amino acids: CASSWLTSPGNEQFF. The CDR3 region has the DNA TGTGCCAGCAGCTGGCTGACTAGCCCTGGTAATGAGCAGTTCTTC. Full variable domain (remainder filled in from reference TRBV7-2 and TRBJ2-1): GAGVSQSPSNKVTEKGKDVELRCDPISGHTALYWYRQSLGQGLEFLIYFQGNSAPDKSGLPSDRFSAERTGGSVSTLTIQRTQQEDSAVYLCASSWLTSPGNEQFFGPGTRLTVL.

The J gene is TRBJ1-2, the V gene TRBV5-1; 7 bases align to TRBD1. Unmatched junction bases numbered 5, after V lost 0 bases and J lost 3 bases. There are 15 residues in the CDR3. CDR1 SGHRS and CDR2 YFSETQ come from the germline V gene. In nucleotides, the CDR3 is TGCGCCAGCAGCTTGGATCAGGGGGTTTACTATGGCTACACCTTC. The encoded protein is CASSLDQGVYYGYTF.

The V and J genes are TRBV9 and TRBJ2-3; 11 nucleotides match TRBD2. CDR3 length: 17 amino acids. Trimming at V came to 1 base and at J to 3 bases, leaving 7 bases not matched to a gene. Germline loops: CDR1 SGDLS, CDR2 YYNGEE. CDR3 in DNA: TGTGCCAGCAGCGTACTCGGTAGCGGGGGGGCTACAGATACGCAGTATTTT. Residues: CASSVLGSGGATDTQYF.

The CDR3 loop reads CASSSGQKNTEAFF. CDR3 nucleotide sequence: TGTGCCAGCAGTTCAGGACAGAAGAACACTGAAGCTTTCTTT. V and J are TRBV5-4 and TRBJ1-1; D is possibly TRBD1 (6 bases). The CDR3 length is 14 residues. Germline V gives CDR1 SGHNT, CDR2 YYREEE (reference sequence). The V and J ends lost 5 bases and 1 base respectively, with 12 bases between them.

This chain links TRBV24-1 with TRBJ2-5, with D possibly matching TRBD1 (5 bases). Germline loops: CDR1 KGHDR, CDR2 SFDVKD. Trimming took 2 bases from V and 2 from J, leaving 11 bases between them. The CDR3 has 15 amino acids. CDR3: CATSDSYDSQETQYF. The CDR3 DNA reads TGTGCCACCAGTGATTCCTACGACAGTCAAGAGACCCAGTACTTC.

On this clone: At one boundary the junction diverges from the germline segment, which might be a read error. The chain has TRBV7-7 and TRBJ2-2, with D uncertain. The CDR3 runs to 18 residues. From germline, CDR1 is SSHAT and CDR2 FNYEAQ (reference sequence). DNA of the CDR3: TGTGCTAGCAGCTCCACCGGGTCCCCTAGTTCCAACACCGGGGAGCTGTTTTTT. Protein: CASSSTGSPSSNTGELFF. The full variable domain, rest sourced from reference TRBV7-7 and TRBJ2-2, is GAGVSQSPRYKVTKRGQDVTLRCDPISSHATLYWYQQALGQGPEFLTYFNYEAQPDKSGLPSDRFSAERPEGSISTLTIQRTEQRDSAMYRCASSSTGSPSSNTGELFFGEGSRLTVL.

The gene calls are TRBV25-1 and TRBJ2-5, with 9 bases lining up with TRBD1. V lost 5 bases and J lost 4; bases outside the gene matches: 8. The CDR3 has 15 residues. Germline CDR1 is MGHDK and CDR2 is SYGVNS. In DNA form, the CDR3 reads TGTGCCAGCAGTTCCAACAGGGGGCCGGGAGAGACCCAGTACTTC. Amino acids: CASSSNRGPGETQYF.

The rearrangement uses TRBV4-1 and TRBJ2-3, with 10 bases aligning to TRBD2. Germline assignment: CDR1 MGHRA and CDR2 YSYEKL. CDR3 length: 17 residues. V shed 4 bases and J 5 bases; nucleotides not matched to a gene: 12. CDR3 amino acids: CASSREFLAGAGDTQYF. CDR3 in DNA: TGCGCCAGCAGCCGGGAATTTCTAGCGGGGGCGGGAGATACGCAGTATTTT.

The sample holds one count of this clone. The chain links TRBV5-6 to TRBJ2-7; 8 positions match TRBD1. The CDR3 sequence is 16 residues long. V shed 0 bases, J shed 0 bases, and the junction held 5 bases outside the gene matches. Germline CDR1 is SGHDT and CDR2 is YYEEEE. CDR3: CASSLATGVFSYEQYF. DNA for the CDR3: TGTGCCAGCAGCTTGGCGACAGGGGTCTTCTCCTACGAGCAGTACTTC.

The chain carries TRBV2 and TRBJ1-2; 11 nucleotides align to TRBD1. The V and J ends lost 7 bases and 4 bases, in that order; junction bases with no gene match: 5. The germline V gene encodes CDR1 SNHLY and CDR2 FYNNEI. The CDR3 length is 14 residues. The DNA for the CDR3 is TGTGCCAGCAACGGACAGGGGGCGGTCTATGGCTACACCTTC. It translates to CASNGQGAVYGYTF.

The V call is TRBV11-2, the J call TRBJ1-1, with D uncertain. Germline V lookup: CDR1 SGHAT, CDR2 FQNNGV. Trimming stripped 0 bases from V and 1 base from J, with 15 bases between. The CDR3 totals 17 residues. CDR3 bases: TGTGCCAGCAGCTTAGAGGCCATGGGCAGCTGGAACACTGAAGCTTTCTTT. This gives the protein CASSLEAMGSWNTEAFF.

This chain joins TRBV5-1 and TRBJ2-1; 7 nucleotides agree with TRBD1. Unmatched junction bases numbered 9, after V lost 4 bases and J lost 2 bases. CDR1 and CDR2 (germline): SGHRS, YFSETQ. This CDR3 has 16 residues. CDR3 DNA: TGCGCCAGCAGCGACCAGGTAGGGGGCGCCTACAATGAGCAGTTCTTC. It codes for CASSDQVGGAYNEQFF.

The J gene is TRBJ1-4, the V gene TRBV2, with 10 bases identical to TRBD1. The CDR3 consists of 13 residues. The germline gives CDR1 SNHLY, CDR2 FYNNEI. J was trimmed by 7 bases and V by 6 bases; bases with no gene match: 2. CDR3 in DNA: TGTGCCAGCAGAGGACAGGGGGTTGAAAAACTGTTTTTT. Protein sequence: CASRGQGVEKLFF.

This clone turned up a few times. The J gene is TRBJ1-2, the V gene TRBV3-1 (or the pseudogene TRBV3-2); unclear D gene. Germline assignment: CDR1 LGHDT and CDR2 YNNKEL (reference sequence). This CDR3 is 15 amino acids long. Trimming shortened V by 1 base and J by 4 bases, and 13 bases separated the two germline ends. CDR3 sequence (DNA): TGTGCCAGCAGCCAAGTTAGAGGTGTGGGCTATGGCTACACCTTC. Its protein product is CASSQVRGVGYGYTF.

CDR3 region: CASSLARTDTQYF. The CDR3 region has the DNA TGTGCCAGCAGCTTAGCGCGAACAGATACGCAGTATTTT. This chain connects TRBV7-9 to TRBJ2-3; D gene uncertain. Per the germline V gene, CDR1 is SEHNR and CDR2 is FQNEAQ (reference sequence). Trimming removed 0 bases from V and 3 bases from J, with 4 bases in between. This CDR3 has 13 residues. Combining the CDR3 with reference TRBV7-9 and TRBJ2-3 gives the whole variable domain DTGVSQNPRHKITKRGQNVTFRCDPISEHNRLYWYRQTLGQGPEFLTYFQNEAQLEKSRLLSDRFSAERPKGSFSTLEIQRTEQGDSAMYLCASSLARTDTQYFGPGTRLTVL.

This clone was seen once. The chain recombines TRBV5-5 with TRBJ2-2; 7 bases agree with TRBD2. Trimming removed 1 base from V and 0 bases from J; junction bases left unmatched: 0. Germline V gene sequence: CDR1 SGHKS, CDR2 YYEKEE (reference sequence). The CDR3 spans 15 residues. Here the CDR3 reads CASSLTSANTGELFF. Here the CDR3 DNA reads TGTGCCAGCAGCTTGACTAGCGCGAACACCGGGGAGCTGTTTTTT.

This clone was counted only a few times. The V gene is TRBV20-1, the J gene TRBJ1-1, with no clear D. With 4 bases removed from V and 4 bases from J, the gap between germline ends came to 7 bases. The CDR3 has 11 residues. Germline CDR1 and CDR2: DFQATT and SNEGSKA (reference sequence). CDR3 DNA sequence: TGCAGTGCTAAGCCCCTCACTGAAGCTTTCTTT. This codes for CSAKPLTEAFF.

This sequence joins TRBV27 and TRBJ1-2, with a tentative D call TRBD1 (5 bases). Germline CDR1 reads MNHEY; CDR2 reads SMNVEV (reference sequence). Trimming removed 3 bases from V and 2 bases from J, with 16 bases in between. This CDR3 region has 16 residues. This CDR3 reads CASSLGGSIANYGYTF. The CDR3, as DNA: TGTGCCAGCAGTTTGGGGGGGTCCATAGCGAACTATGGCTACACCTTC.

This clone was observed a single time. J is TRBJ1-2 and V is TRBV29-1; 10 bases fit TRBD1. The V gene's germline CDR1 is SQVTM and CDR2 ANQGSEA. The CDR3 runs to 15 residues. The ends lost 8 bases at V and 3 bases at J; junction bases unmatched: 12. CDR3 bases: TGCAGCTATCGAAACGGACAGGGGGAGGACTATGGCTACACCTTC. It translates to CSYRNGQGEDYGYTF. The entire variable domain, with the rest obtained from reference TRBV29-1 and TRBJ1-2, is as follows: SAVISQKPSRDICQRGTSLTIQCQVDSQVTMMFWYRQQPGQSLTLIATANQGSEATYESGFVIDKFPISRPNLTFSTLTVSNMSPEDSSIYLCSYRNGQGEDYGYTFGSGTRLTVV.

This chain links TRBV20-1 with TRBJ1-1; D unresolved. Per the germline V gene, CDR1 is DFQATT and CDR2 is SNEGSKA (reference sequence). V lost 3 bases to trimming and J lost 0 bases, with 8 bases between them. This CDR3 is 13 amino acids long. CDR3 region: CSASDPMNTEAFF. DNA of the CDR3: TGCAGTGCTAGTGATCCCATGAACACTGAAGCTTTCTTT.

The chain is built from TRBV7-2 and TRBJ2-7; maybe TRBD1 (6 bases). This CDR3 is 13 amino acids long. The germline V gene has CDR1 SGHTA and CDR2 FQGNSA. Deletions cut 6 bases from V and 7 bases from J, with 16 bases between. Here the CDR3 reads CASRSQGIGEQYF. The CDR3 DNA reads TGTGCCAGCAGATCACAGGGAATTGGAGAGCAGTACTTC.

This chain joins TRBV18 and TRBJ2-7; D is perhaps TRBD1 (6 bases). Trimming took off 6 bases at V and 9 bases at J, with 15 bases between the two ends. Per germline, CDR1 KGHSH and CDR2 LQKENI. There are 12 residues in the CDR3. The CDR3 region is CASSKDRNGQYF. CDR3 in DNA: TGTGCCAGCTCGAAAGACAGGAACGGGCAGTACTTC.